The 9 T cell receptor beta chains given below trace back to one sample, sequenced in a study of low-dose radiotherapy and immunotherapy resistance in tumors. Both TCRalpha and TCRbeta chains were reverse transcribed with V-gene-specific primers. For amplifying TCRs, the PCR ran for roughly 20 cycles with Phusion, which was used together with a constant-region primer and the adapter on the V primers. TCRdb recomputed calls from the reads with MiXCR, one row per CDR3 protein. This table has 95,000 to 100,000 distinct CDR3 sequences, around 20% appearing once. The time point is: after trial treatment. Treatment given: LDRT plus nivolumab, ipilimumab, low-dose cyclophosphamide and aspirin (RACIN trial). The sample consisted of PBMCs, taken after low-dose radiotherapy plus immunotherapy. The receptors come from a male donor with prostate cancer.

In this sample, this clonotype turned up many times. V gene TRBV12-3 or TRBV12-4 combines with J gene TRBJ2-1; 12 bases match TRBD2. Trimming removed 6 bases from V and 15 bases from J; junction bases left unmatched: 12. The CDR3 has 14 residues. In DNA form, the CDR3 reads TGTGCCAGCAGCCGTACTAGCGGGGGGCTCGAGAGGTTCTTC. It encodes CASSRTSGGLERFF.

This clonotype has a count of ten or more. The V call is TRBV27, the J call TRBJ1-5, with D maybe TRBD1 (6 bases). The CDR3 contains 15 residues. Looked up from germline, CDR1 is MNHEY and CDR2 is SMNVEV (reference sequence). The germline V and J ends were trimmed by 3 bases and 1 base, with 10 bases remaining between them. The CDR3: CASSLAGASNQPQHF. The CDR3 nucleotides are TGTGCCAGCAGTTTGGCGGGGGCCAGCAATCAGCCCCAGCATTTT.

This clonotype was observed at least ten times. V is TRBV13 and J is TRBJ2-3; D is ambiguous. The CDR3 is 14 amino acids. Trimming took off 8 bases at V and 2 bases at J, with 14 bases between the two ends. CDR1 and CDR2 from the germline V gene are PRHDT and FYEKMQ (reference sequence). The chain's CDR3 is CASGKSSLTDTQYF. CDR3 nucleotides: TGTGCCAGCGGAAAGAGTTCCCTCACAGATACGCAGTATTTT.

This clonotype was observed many times. The rearrangement uses TRBV6-1 and TRBJ2-1, with 9 positions matching TRBD2. CDR1 and CDR2 from the germline V gene are MNHNS and SASEGT. V lost 7 bases, J lost 7 bases, and 8 bases stayed unmatched. This CDR3 comprises 14 residues. In DNA, the CDR3 is TGTGCCAGCATTGGGATAGGACTAGCGAATGAGCAGTTCTTC. This translates into CASIGIGLANEQFF.

This clonotype was seen only once. V usage is TRBV6-1 and J usage is TRBJ1-5; D unclear. The germline V gene has CDR1 MNHNS and CDR2 SASEGT. The ends were cut back, 7 bases at V and 0 bases at J, with 7 bases in the middle. This CDR3 region has 13 residues. In nucleotides, the CDR3 is TGTGCCAGCATGACACATAGCAATCAGCCCCAGCATTTT. The encoded protein is CASMTHSNQPQHF.

The chain employs TRBV4-2 and TRBJ2-3, with 11 bases aligning to TRBD2. CDR1 and CDR2 from the germline V gene are LGHNA and YNFKEQ. V was pared by 0 bases and J by 3 bases, with 8 bases of the junction left unmatched. The CDR3 is 18 amino acids. As DNA, the CDR3 is TGTGCCAGCAGCCAAGAAGTGGGGCTAGCGGGGGGAACAGATACGCAGTATTTT. Its protein is CASSQEVGLAGGTDTQYF.

In its sample, this clonotype was seen many times. The V call is TRBV7-2, the J call TRBJ2-1, with D perhaps TRBD2 (7 bases). The ends were cut back, 5 bases at V and 6 bases at J, with 20 bases in the middle. The CDR3 totals 16 residues. Looked up from germline, CDR1 is SGHTA and CDR2 is FQGNSA. In nucleotides, the CDR3 is TGTGCCAGCAGCCCTGGTGGGGGGGGCCGGGTCAATGAGCAGTTCTTC. Its protein is CASSPGGGGRVNEQFF.

This clonotype was seen only once. The chain uses TRBV6-5 and TRBJ2-1; D call uncertain. The CDR3 is 13 residues long. The germline V and J ends were trimmed by 2 bases and 5 bases, with 7 bases remaining between them. Per the germline V gene, CDR1 is MNHEY and CDR2 is SVGAGI. The CDR3: CASSYTYHNEQFF. In DNA form, the CDR3 reads TGTGCCAGCAGTTACACCTACCACAATGAGCAGTTCTTC.

Worth noting for this clonotype: This likely reflects a read error, since a far larger clone is one base away. The chain carries TRBV5-4 and TRBJ2-7; possibly TRBD1 or TRBD2 for D (5 bases each). The CDR3 consists of 15 residues. Trimming shortened V by 0 bases and J by 7 bases, and 17 bases separated the two germline ends. Per the germline V gene, CDR1 is SGHNT and CDR2 is YYREEE (reference sequence). The CDR3 region is CASSLDSGTGNEQYF. CDR3 nucleotides: TGTGCCAGCAGCTTGGACTCTGGGACGGGGAATGAGCAGTACTTC.